The present TCR beta chain was sequenced within a study of CD8+ T cells in alopecia areata. Study-level background: Treatment comprised oral tofacitinib, 5 to 10 mg twice daily, in treated patients. It was 6 to 18 months of tofacitinib, and then there were 6 months off drug.

Germline loops: CDR1 MNHNY, CDR2 SVGAGI (reference sequence). With 6 bases removed from V and 5 bases from J, the gap between germline ends came to 19 bases. The CDR3 sequence is 15 residues long. cDNA serving as the sequencing template came from extracted, reverse transcribed RNA. Sequencing was performed with immunoSEQ multiplex PCR; in TCRdb, only in-frame clones are kept and a portion is missing. The sample contains some 130,000 clones, around 49% of which appear only once. PBMC-derived CD4+ and CD8+ T cells were sorted. V gene TRBV6-6 combines with J gene TRBJ2-5, with a tentative D call TRBD2 (6 bases). The source of this sequence is a human donor with alopecia areata. This sample comprised CD8+ T cells sorted from blood, obtained at week 0. The CDR3 nucleotides are TGTGCCAGCAGACGCATACTGGGGACTGGGGAGACCCAGTACTTC. This encodes CASRRILGTGETQYF.